This TCR beta chain was captured in a study of T cells expressing NK-cell markers. Study-level results: Dominant NKG2C+ clonotype frequencies of 1.0-7.0% of CD8+ T cells were measured in several donors.

For this clonotype: What it recognizes is unknown.

Germline V gene sequence: CDR1 MNHNS, CDR2 SASEGT. CDR3 length equals 15 residues. TCRdb reworked the 5' RACE reads into one entry per CDR3 protein, no DNA. The listing records about 180,000 distinct CDR3 sequences. This TCR was sampled from a man aged 18 to 70 in good health. The V call is TRBV6-1, the J call TRBJ2-5; lacking DNA, the TRBD1 call made by TCRdb goes unchecked. Sequencing was done on a sample of blood T cells: a sorted CD56 or NKG2C T cell subset, CD4+ or CD8+ T cells, or bulk PBMC T cells (not recorded which). The CDR3: CASSPPGVRGETQYF.